This TCR beta chain was identified during a study of CD8+CD57+ T cells in acquired aplastic anemia. Previously, flow cytometry had revealed CD8+CD57+ cell expansion in the patients chosen for sequencing. Severe acquired aplastic anemia was present in all patients. TCR beta VDJ combinations and CDR3 sequences were profiled from genomic DNA. TCRdb analysed the reads with MiXCR anew, one entry per CDR3 protein. The profile covers about 160,000 distinct CDR3 sequences, with roughly 43% appearing a single time and roughly 2.8% taken by the ten largest. V shed 4 bases and J shed 9 bases, with 25 bases lying between them. Germline V gene sequence: CDR1 SGHAT, CDR2 FQNNGV. The CDR3 totals 17 residues.

The sample taken for sequencing was sorted CD4+, CD8+, or CD8+CD57+ T cells (not recorded which) from PBMCs. This clonotype was sampled from a human donor with aplastic anemia. This chain uses TRBV11-2 with TRBJ2-1, with D tentatively TRBD2 (7 bases). CDR3 sequence: CASSSRGGSTKVGEQFF. CDR3 in DNA: TGTGCCAGCAGCTCTAGGGGGGGATCAACCAAGGTGGGTGAGCAGTTCTTC.